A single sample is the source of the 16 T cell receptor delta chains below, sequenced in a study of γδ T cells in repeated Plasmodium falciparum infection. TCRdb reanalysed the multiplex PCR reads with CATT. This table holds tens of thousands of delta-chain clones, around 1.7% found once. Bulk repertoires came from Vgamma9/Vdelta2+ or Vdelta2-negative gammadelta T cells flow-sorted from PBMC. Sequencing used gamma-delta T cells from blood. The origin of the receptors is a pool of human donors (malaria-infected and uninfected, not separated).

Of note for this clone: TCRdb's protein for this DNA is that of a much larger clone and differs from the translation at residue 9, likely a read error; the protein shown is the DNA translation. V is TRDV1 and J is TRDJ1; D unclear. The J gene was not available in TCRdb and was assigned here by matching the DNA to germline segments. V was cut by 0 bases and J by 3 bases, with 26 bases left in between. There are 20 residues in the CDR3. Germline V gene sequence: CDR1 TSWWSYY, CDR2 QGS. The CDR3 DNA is TGTGCTCTTGGGGAACTAGGGCCCTGTGGCAATGGCCACCAAGCCGATAAACTCATCTTT. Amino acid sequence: CALGELGPCGNGHQADKLIF.

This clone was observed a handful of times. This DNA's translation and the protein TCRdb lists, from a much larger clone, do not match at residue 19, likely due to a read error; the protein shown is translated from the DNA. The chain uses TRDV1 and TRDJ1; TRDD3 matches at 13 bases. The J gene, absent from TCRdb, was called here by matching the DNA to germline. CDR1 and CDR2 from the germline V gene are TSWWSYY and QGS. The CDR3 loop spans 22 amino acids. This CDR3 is CALGEPTGITGGYAAGTDRLIF. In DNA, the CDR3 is TGTGCTCTTGGGGAACCTACGGGGATTACTGGGGGATACGCAGCGGGGACCGATAGACTCATCTTT.

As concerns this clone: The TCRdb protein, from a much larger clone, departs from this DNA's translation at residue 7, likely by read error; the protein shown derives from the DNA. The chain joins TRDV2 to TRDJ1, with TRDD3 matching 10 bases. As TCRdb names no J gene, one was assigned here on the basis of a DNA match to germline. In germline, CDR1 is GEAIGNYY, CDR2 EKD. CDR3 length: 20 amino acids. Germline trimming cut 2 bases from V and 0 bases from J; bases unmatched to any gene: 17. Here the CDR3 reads CACDKPPCWGIERYTDKLIF. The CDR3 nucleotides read TGTGCCTGTGACAAACCTCCCTGCTGGGGGATAGAGAGGTACACCGATAAACTCATCTTT.

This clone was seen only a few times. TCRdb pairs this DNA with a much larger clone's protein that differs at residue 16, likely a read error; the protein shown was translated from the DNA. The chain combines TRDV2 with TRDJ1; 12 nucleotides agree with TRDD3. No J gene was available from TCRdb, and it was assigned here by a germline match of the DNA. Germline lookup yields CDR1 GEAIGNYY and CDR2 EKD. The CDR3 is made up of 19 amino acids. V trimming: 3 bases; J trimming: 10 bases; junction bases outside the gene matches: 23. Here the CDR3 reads CACDGRPSYAGGYGNRLIF. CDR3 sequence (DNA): TGTGCCTGTGACGGTCGGCCTTCCTACGCTGGGGGATACGGGAATAGACTCATCTTT.

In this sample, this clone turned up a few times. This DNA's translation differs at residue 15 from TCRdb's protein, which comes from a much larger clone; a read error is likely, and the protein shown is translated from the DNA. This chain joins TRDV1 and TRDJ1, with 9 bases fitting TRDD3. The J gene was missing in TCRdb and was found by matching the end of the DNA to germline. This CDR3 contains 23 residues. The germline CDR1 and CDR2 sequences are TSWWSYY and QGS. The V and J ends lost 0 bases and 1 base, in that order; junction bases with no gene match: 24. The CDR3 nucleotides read TGTGCTCTTGGGGAACTAGACTTTGTCTTCCGTACTGGGGGACGGTCCCTCACCGATAAACTCATCTTT. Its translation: CALGELDFVFRTGGRSLTDKLIF.

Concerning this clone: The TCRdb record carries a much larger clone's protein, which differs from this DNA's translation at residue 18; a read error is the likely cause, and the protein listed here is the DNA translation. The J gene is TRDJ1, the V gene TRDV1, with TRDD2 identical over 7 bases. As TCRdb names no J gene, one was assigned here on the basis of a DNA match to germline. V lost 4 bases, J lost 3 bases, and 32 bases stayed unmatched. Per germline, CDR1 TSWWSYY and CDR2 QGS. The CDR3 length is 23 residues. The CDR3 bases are TGTGCTCTTGGGGTCCTTAGTTCCTACCCTTTTCGCCGTCTGGCCTTTTACGCCGATAAACTCATCTTT. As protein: CALGVLSSYPFRRLAFYADKLIF.

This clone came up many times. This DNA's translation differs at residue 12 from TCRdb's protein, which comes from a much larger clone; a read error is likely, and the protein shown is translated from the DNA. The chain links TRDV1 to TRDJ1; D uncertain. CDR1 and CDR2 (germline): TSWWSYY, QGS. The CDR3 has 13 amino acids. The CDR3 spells CALGAITTDKLTF. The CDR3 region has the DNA TGTGCTCTTGGGGCCATAACCACAGATAAACTCACCTTT.

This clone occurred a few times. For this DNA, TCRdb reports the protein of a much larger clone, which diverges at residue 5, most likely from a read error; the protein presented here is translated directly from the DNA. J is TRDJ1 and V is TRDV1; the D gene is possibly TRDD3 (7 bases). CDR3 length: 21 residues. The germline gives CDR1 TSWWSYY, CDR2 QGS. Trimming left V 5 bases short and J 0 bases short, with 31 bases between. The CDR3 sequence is CALGISTCPPTGVGYTDKLIF. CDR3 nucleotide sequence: TGTGCTCTTGGGATCAGCACCTGTCCTCCTACTGGGGTAGGGTACACCGATAAACTCATCTTT.

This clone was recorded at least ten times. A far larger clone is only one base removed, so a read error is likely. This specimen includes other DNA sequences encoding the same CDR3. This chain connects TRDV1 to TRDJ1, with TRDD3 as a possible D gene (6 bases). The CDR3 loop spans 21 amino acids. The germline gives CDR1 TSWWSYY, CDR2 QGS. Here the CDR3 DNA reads TGTGCCCTTGGGGAACGAGAGCGCCTACATTCGAACGGGGGGGAACTGCCCGGACTCATCTTT. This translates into CALGERERLHSNGGELPGLIF.

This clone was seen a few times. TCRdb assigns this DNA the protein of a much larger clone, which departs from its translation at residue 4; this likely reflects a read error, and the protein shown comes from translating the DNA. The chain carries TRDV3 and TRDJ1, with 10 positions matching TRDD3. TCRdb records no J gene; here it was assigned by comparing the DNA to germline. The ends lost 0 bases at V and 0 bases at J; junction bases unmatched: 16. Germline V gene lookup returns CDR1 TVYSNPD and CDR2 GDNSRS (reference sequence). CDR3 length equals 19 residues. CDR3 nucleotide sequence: TGTGCCTTTAGTCCCCGGGGGATACGGGCCTCTGGGGACACCGATAAACTCATCTTT. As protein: CAFSPRGIRASGDTDKLIF.

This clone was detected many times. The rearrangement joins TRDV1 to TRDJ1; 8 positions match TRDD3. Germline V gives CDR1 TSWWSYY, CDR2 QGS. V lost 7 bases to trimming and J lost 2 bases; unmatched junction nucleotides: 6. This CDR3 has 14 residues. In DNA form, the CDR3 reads TGTGCTCTTGATAAGGGGGGGATAACCGATAAACTCATCTTT. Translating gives CALDKGGITDKLIF.

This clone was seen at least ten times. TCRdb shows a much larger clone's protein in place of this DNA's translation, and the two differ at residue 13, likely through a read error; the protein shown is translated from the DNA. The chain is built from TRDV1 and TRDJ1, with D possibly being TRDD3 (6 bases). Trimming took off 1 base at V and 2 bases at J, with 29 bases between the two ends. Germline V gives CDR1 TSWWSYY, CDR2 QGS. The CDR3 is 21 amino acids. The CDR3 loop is CALGEQAFNWLLEDTTDKLIF. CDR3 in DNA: TGTGCTCTTGGGGAACAGGCTTTCAATTGGCTGCTGGAGGATACAACCGATAAACTCATCTTT.

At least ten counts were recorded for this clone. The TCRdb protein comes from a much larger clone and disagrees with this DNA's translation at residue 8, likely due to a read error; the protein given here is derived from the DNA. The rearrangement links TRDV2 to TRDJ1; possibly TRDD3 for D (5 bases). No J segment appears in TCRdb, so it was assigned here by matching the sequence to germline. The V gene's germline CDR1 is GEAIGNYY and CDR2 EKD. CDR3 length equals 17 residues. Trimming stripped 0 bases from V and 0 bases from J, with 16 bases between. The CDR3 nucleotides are TGTGCCTGTGACACCTTACTGGAGGACCCATACACCGATAAACTCATCTTT. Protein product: CACDTLLEDPYTDKLIF.

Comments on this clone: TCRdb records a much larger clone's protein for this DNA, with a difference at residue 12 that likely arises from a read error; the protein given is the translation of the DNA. The DNA of the CDR3 is TGTGCTCTTGGGGGCAAACGAGTCCCCCCCGGGGCGATGTACACCGATAAACTCATCTTT. It codes for CALGGKRVPPGAMYTDKLIF. V is TRDV1 and J is TRDJ1; no firm D call. No J gene is reported in TCRdb; it was inferred here by comparing the DNA with germline. The CDR3 covers 20 residues. Germline values: CDR1 TSWWSYY, CDR2 QGS. V was clipped by 4 bases and J by 0 bases, with 27 bases between them.

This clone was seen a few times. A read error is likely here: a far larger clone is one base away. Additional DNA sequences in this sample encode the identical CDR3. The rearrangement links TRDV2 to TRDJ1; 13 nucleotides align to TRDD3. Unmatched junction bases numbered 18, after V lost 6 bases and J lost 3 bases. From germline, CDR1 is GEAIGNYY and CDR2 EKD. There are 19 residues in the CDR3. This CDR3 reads CACSTSPKTGGYASDKLIF. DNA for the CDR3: TGTGCCTGTTCTACTTCACCCAAGACTGGGGGATACGCTTCCGATAAACTCATCTTT.

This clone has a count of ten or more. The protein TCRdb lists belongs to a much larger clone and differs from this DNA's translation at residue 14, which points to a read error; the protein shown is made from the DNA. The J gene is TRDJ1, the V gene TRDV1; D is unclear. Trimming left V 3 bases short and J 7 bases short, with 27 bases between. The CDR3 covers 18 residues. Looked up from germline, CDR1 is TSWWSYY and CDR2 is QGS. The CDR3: CALGDPFPTYGVECKLIF. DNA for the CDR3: TGTGCTCTTGGGGACCCCTTTCCCACTTACGGTGTGGAGTGTAAACTCATCTTT.